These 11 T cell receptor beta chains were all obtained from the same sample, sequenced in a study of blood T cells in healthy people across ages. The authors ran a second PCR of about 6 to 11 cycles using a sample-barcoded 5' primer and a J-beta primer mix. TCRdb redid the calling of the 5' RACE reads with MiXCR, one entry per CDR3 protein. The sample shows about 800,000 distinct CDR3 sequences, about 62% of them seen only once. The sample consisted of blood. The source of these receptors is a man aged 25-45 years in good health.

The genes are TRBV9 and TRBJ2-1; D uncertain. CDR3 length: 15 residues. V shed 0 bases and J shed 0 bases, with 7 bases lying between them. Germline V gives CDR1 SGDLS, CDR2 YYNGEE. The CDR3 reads CASSVADSSYNEQFF. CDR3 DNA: TGTGCCAGCAGCGTAGCTGACTCCTCCTACAATGAGCAGTTCTTC.

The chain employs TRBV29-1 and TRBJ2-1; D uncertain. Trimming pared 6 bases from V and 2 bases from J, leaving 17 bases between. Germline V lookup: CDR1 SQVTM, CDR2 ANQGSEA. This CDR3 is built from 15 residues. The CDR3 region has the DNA TGCAGCGTAAACTACCCCGAGACGCCCTACAATGAGCAGTTCTTC. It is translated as CSVNYPETPYNEQFF.

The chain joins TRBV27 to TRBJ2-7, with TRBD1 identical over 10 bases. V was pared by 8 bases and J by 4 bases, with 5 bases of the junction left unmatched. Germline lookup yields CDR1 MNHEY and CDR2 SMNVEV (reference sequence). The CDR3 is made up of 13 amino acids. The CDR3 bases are TGTGCCAGCCACCGGGGACAGGGGTACGAGCAGTACTTC. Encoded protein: CASHRGQGYEQYF.

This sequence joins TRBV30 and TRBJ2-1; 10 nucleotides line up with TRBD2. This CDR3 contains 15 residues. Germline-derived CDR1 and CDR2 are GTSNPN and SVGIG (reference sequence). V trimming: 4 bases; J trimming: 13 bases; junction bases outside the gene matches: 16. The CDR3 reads CAWTQGLANGETQFF. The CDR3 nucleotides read TGTGCCTGGACCCAGGGACTAGCGAATGGAGAGACCCAGTTCTTC.

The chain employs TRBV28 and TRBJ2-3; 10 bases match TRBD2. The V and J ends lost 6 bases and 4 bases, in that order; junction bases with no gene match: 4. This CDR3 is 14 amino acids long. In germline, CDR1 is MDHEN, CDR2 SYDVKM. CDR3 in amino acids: CASSPAGGADTQYF. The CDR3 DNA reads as TGTGCCAGCAGCCCAGCGGGGGGGGCAGATACGCAGTATTTT.

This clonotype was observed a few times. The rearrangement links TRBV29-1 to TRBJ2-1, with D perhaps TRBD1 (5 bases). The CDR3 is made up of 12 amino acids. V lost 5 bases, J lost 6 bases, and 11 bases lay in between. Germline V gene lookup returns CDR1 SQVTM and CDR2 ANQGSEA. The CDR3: CSVLDSINEQFF. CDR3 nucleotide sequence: TGCAGCGTTCTAGACAGTATCAATGAGCAGTTCTTC.

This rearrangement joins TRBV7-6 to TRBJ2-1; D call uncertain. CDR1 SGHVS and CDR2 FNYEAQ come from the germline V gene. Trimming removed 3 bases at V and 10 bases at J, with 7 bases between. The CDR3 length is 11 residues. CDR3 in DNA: TGTGCCAGCAGCTTGGAGCTGGAGCAGTTCTTC. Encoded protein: CASSLELEQFF.

This chain's CDR3 is CSASALDYKTGQYF. The DNA of the CDR3 is TGCAGTGCTAGCGCGCTCGACTATAAGACGGGGCAGTACTTC. The chain uses TRBV20-1 and TRBJ2-7; TRBD2 might be the D (5 bases). This CDR3 has 14 residues. Between the trimmed V and J ends, which lost 3 bases and 9 bases, there was a span of 21 bases. Germline V CDR1 and CDR2: DFQATT, SNEGSKA (reference sequence).

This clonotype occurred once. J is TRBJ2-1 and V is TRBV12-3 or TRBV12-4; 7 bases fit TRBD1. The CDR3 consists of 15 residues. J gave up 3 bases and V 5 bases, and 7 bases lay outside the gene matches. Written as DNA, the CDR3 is TGTGCCAGCAGTCCTGGGGCAGGGGGCTACAATGAGCAGTTCTTC. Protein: CASSPGAGGYNEQFF.

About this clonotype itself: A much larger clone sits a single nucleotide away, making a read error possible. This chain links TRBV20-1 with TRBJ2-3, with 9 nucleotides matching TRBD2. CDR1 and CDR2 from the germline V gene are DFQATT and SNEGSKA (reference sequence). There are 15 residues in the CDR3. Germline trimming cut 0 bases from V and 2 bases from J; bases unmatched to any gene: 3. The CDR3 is CSARDRTSDTDTQYF. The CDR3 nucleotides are TGCAGTGCTAGAGATCGGACTAGCGACACAGATACGCAGTATTTT.

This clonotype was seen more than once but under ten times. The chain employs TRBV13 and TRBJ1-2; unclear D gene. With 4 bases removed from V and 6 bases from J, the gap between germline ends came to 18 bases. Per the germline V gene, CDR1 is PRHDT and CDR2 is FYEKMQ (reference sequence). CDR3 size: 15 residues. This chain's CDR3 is CASSSASGALDGYTF. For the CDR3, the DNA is TGTGCCAGCAGCTCAGCCTCGGGCGCTCTCGATGGCTACACCTTC.